The 32 T cell receptor beta chains below all came from one sample that was sequenced in a study of Ad26.COV2.S vaccination and SARS-CoV-2 variants (dated by TCRdb to the early 2020s). This sample's treatment or condition label indicates: 15 to 20 received Ad26.COV2.S at low or high dose, single or two shots; 5 received placebo; per-sample allocation not given. Repertoires of vaccine and placebo recipients were sequenced from samples taken on day 63 after the first injection. The library was generated by the immunoSEQ multiplex PCR assay. Entries here come from immuneACCESS through TCRdb and include only in-frame sequences with V and J called. Some clones fail to appear in such tables; in the studies checked, an unresolved V gene covers under half of the shortfall, and the cause of the remainder is unknown. Present in this sample are around 370,000 clones, roughly 84% of which were seen just once. Roughly 3.1% of the sample is in the top ten clones.

This specimen consisted of peripheral blood, obtained in a trial of Ad26.COV2.S vaccine versus placebo. These receptors all come from a person aged 18-65 years who received the Ad26.COV2.S COVID-19 vaccine or a placebo.

This clone has more than one count but fewer than ten. The V gene is TRBV6-5, the J gene TRBJ1-1; unclear D gene. The CDR3 has 13 residues. With 5 bases removed from V and 2 bases from J, the gap between germline ends came to 9 bases. Germline CDR1 is MNHEY and CDR2 is SVGAGI. The CDR3 spells CASSIKGNTEAFF. For the CDR3, the DNA is TGTGCCAGCAGTATAAAGGGTAACACTGAAGCTTTCTTT.

The chain couples TRBV5-4 to TRBJ2-7; D might be TRBD1 (6 bases). V was pared by 3 bases and J by 2 bases, with 12 bases between. The CDR3 totals 14 residues. Germline CDR1 is SGHNT and CDR2 is YYREEE (reference sequence). CDR3 sequence: CASSSGQNPYEQYF. CDR3 nucleotide sequence: TGTGCCAGCAGCTCCGGACAGAACCCCTACGAGCAGTACTTC. Together with reference TRBV5-4 and TRBJ2-7, the CDR3 gives the full variable domain: ETGVTQSPTHLIKTRGQQVTLRCSSQSGHNTVSWYQQALGQGPQFIFQYYREEENGRGNFPPRFSGLQFPNYSSELNVNALELDDSALYLCASSSGQNPYEQYFGPGTRLTVT.

The chain is built from TRBV4-1 and TRBJ1-5; 7 nucleotides align to TRBD1. This CDR3 has 15 amino acids. From germline, CDR1 is MGHRA and CDR2 YSYEKL. J gave up 1 base and V 2 bases, and 2 bases lay outside the gene matches. DNA for the CDR3: TGCGCCAGCAGCCAAACAGGGGCGAGCAATCAGCCCCAGCATTTT. Translated: CASSQTGASNQPQHF.

This chain connects TRBV7-2 to TRBJ2-1; D remains unclear. The CDR3 is 15 residues long. Germline CDR1 SGHTA, CDR2 FQGNSA. With 2 bases removed from V and 0 bases from J, the gap between germline ends came to 8 bases. CDR3 nucleotide sequence: TGTGCCAGCAGCTTAATGGGAAGCTCCTACAATGAGCAGTTCTTC. This translates into CASSLMGSSYNEQFF.

CDR3 region: CSAVAGVSYNEQFF. CDR3 bases: TGCAGCGCTGTAGCGGGAGTCTCCTACAATGAGCAGTTCTTC. This chain links TRBV29-1 with TRBJ2-1; TRBD2 agrees at 9 bases. CDR1 and CDR2 (germline): SQVTM, ANQGSEA. J was trimmed by 0 bases and V by 7 bases; bases with no gene match: 4. The CDR3 runs 14 residues.

The CDR3 bases are TGTGCCAGTAACAGTAGGGACACAGGATCAGATACGCAGTATTTT. Translating it yields CASNSRDTGSDTQYF. The gene calls are TRBV19 and TRBJ2-3; D is perhaps TRBD1 (6 bases). The CDR3 covers 15 residues. The V end lost 7 bases, the J end lost 4 bases, and 18 bases lay between the germline ends. Per the germline V gene, CDR1 is LNHDA and CDR2 is SQIVND (reference sequence).

V and J are TRBV27 and TRBJ2-2; 9 bases line up with TRBD2. Germline V gene sequence: CDR1 MNHEY, CDR2 SMNVEV (reference sequence). The trim removed 2 bases at V and 0 bases at J, leaving 7 bases unmatched. CDR3 length equals 18 residues. For the CDR3, the DNA is TGTGCCAGCAGTTTACTAGCGGGGCTCAGTTCGAACACCGGGGAGCTGTTTTTT. Amino acid sequence: CASSLLAGLSSNTGELFF.

The genes are TRBV13 and TRBJ2-3; either TRBD1 or TRBD2 may supply D (5 bases each). The germline gives CDR1 PRHDT, CDR2 FYEKMQ (reference sequence). Deletions cut 1 base from V and 0 bases from J, with 11 bases between. The CDR3 is 16 amino acids. The CDR3 DNA is TGTGCCAGCAGCTTAGCCGGGGCCTCTAGCACAGATACGCAGTATTTT. It specifies CASSLAGASSTDTQYF.

This clone was counted only a few times. Other DNA sequences within the sample encode an identical CDR3. V gene TRBV7-2 combines with J gene TRBJ1-4; 9 nucleotides agree with TRBD1. The CDR3 contains 14 residues. In germline, CDR1 is SGHTA, CDR2 FQGNSA. J gave up 5 bases and V 4 bases, and 2 bases lay outside the gene matches. CDR3 in amino acids: CASSSDRGNEKLFF. The CDR3 bases are TGTGCCAGCAGCTCCGACAGGGGGAATGAAAAACTGTTTTTT.

DNA for the CDR3: TGTGCCAGCAGCTTAGCGGGGGGCGCGAACACCGGGGAGCTGTTTTTT. Protein: CASSLAGGANTGELFF. The genes are TRBV7-6 and TRBJ2-2; D assignment may be TRBD1 or TRBD2 (6 bases each). V lost 0 bases to trimming and J lost 0 bases, with 8 bases between them. The germline CDR1 and CDR2 sequences are SGHVS and FNYEAQ. The CDR3 is 16 amino acids.

The V call is TRBV3-1 (or the pseudogene TRBV3-2), the J call TRBJ1-1, with 9 positions matching TRBD1. This CDR3 comprises 17 residues. Germline CDR1 reads LGHDT; CDR2 reads YNNKEL (reference sequence). V shed 1 base and J 4 bases; nucleotides not matched to a gene: 10. The CDR3 protein is CASSQVPGQGRPTEAFF. Here the CDR3 DNA reads TGTGCCAGCAGCCAAGTACCGGGACAGGGTCGGCCCACTGAAGCTTTCTTT.

The chain carries TRBV10-2 and TRBJ1-2; 7 bases align to TRBD1. This CDR3 comprises 16 residues. Germline V CDR1 and CDR2: WSHSY, SAAADI. V trimming: 5 bases; J trimming: 0 bases; junction bases outside the gene matches: 9. The CDR3 DNA reads as TGCGCCAGCAGTACAGGGGCCCTGATAGCTAACTATGGCTACACCTTC. As protein: CASSTGALIANYGYTF.

This chain connects TRBV3-1 (or the pseudogene TRBV3-2) to TRBJ2-3; D gene uncertain. The germline V and J ends were trimmed by 1 base and 1 base, with 6 bases remaining between them. The CDR3 length is 14 residues. The germline CDR1 and CDR2 sequences are LGHDT and YNNKEL (reference sequence). Here the CDR3 DNA reads TGTGCCAGCAGCCAAGTCGACGGCACAGATACGCAGTATTTT. It codes for CASSQVDGTDTQYF.

As for this clone: A junction end diverges from the germline sequence, so it may reflect a read error. The rearrangement links TRBV7-2 to TRBJ2-1; D call uncertain. Germline lookup yields CDR1 SGHTA and CDR2 FQGNSA. The CDR3 contains 15 residues. The CDR3 coding sequence is TGTGTCAGCAGCCCGATTGGGCAGACCTACAATGAGCAGTTCTTC. It codes for CVSSPIGQTYNEQFF.

This chain uses TRBV5-5 with TRBJ1-6; D is unclear. V was shortened by 1 base and J by 9 bases, with 11 bases between the two germline ends. Germline V gene sequence: CDR1 SGHKS, CDR2 YYEKEE (reference sequence). This CDR3 comprises 14 residues. CDR3 in DNA: TGTGCCAGCAGCTTGTTTCCTAATATTTCACCCCTCCACTTT. The encoded protein is CASSLFPNISPLHF.

The chain is built from TRBV7-6 and TRBJ2-2; 7 bases fit TRBD2. From germline, CDR1 is SGHVS and CDR2 FNYEAQ. The CDR3 length is 16 residues. Trimming at V came to 6 bases and at J to 6 bases, leaving 13 bases not matched to a gene. The CDR3, as DNA: TGTGCCAGCAGAACCCTTGGCGGGAGTATCTCCGGGGAGCTGTTTTTT. This sequence encodes CASRTLGGSISGELFF.

The CDR3 is CASCGAAVGNTQYF. As DNA, the CDR3 is TGTGCCAGTTGTGGGGCCGCCGTGGGAAATACGCAGTATTTT. This chain joins TRBV19 and TRBJ2-3; a weak D match, TRBD1 (5 bases). With 8 bases removed from V and 7 bases from J, the gap between germline ends came to 19 bases. The V gene's germline CDR1 is LNHDA and CDR2 SQIVND (reference sequence). The CDR3 runs 14 residues.

The chain combines TRBV28 with TRBJ1-1, with D unclear. The V end was cut by 3 bases, the J end by 1 base, with 12 bases between. CDR3 length: 15 amino acids. Germline V lookup: CDR1 MDHEN, CDR2 SYDVKM. In DNA, the CDR3 is TGTGCCAGCAGTTTCCAGCGGCCAGGGAACACTGAAGCTTTCTTT. As protein: CASSFQRPGNTEAFF.

The rearrangement uses TRBV15 and TRBJ2-7; D perhaps matches TRBD2 (7 bases). This CDR3 contains 15 residues. The germline V gene has CDR1 LNHNV and CDR2 YYDKDF (reference sequence). The ends were cut back, 3 bases at V and 0 bases at J, with 12 bases in the middle. This chain's CDR3 is CATSSRGADSYEQYF. DNA for the CDR3: TGTGCCACCAGCAGTCGGGGGGCTGACTCCTACGAGCAGTACTTC.

The genes are TRBV9 and TRBJ1-5; 8 bases agree with TRBD1. J lost 0 bases, V lost 0 bases, and 11 bases had no gene match. The CDR3 loop spans 19 amino acids. The germline CDR1 and CDR2 sequences are SGDLS and YYNGEE. The CDR3: CASSVDRKQGAHSNQPQHF. The CDR3 nucleotides are TGTGCCAGCAGCGTAGACCGGAAGCAGGGGGCACATAGCAATCAGCCCCAGCATTTT.

This chain uses TRBV12-5 with TRBJ1-1, with D perhaps matching TRBD1 (6 bases). The germline V and J ends were trimmed by 4 bases and 4 bases, with 13 bases remaining between them. The germline V gene encodes CDR1 LGHNT and CDR2 FRNRAP. The CDR3 has 14 residues. The DNA of the CDR3 is TGTGCTAGTGGTTCCAAGGGGGGTGGCACTGAAGCTTTCTTT. Translation: CASGSKGGGTEAFF.

This rearrangement joins TRBV6-2 or TRBV6-3 to TRBJ2-7; 8 bases agree with TRBD1. The V gene's germline CDR1 is MNHEY and CDR2 SVGEGT. Losses at the gene ends were 4 bases for V and 1 base for J; bases not matched to a gene: 6. The CDR3 has 15 amino acids. CDR3 loop: CASSSQGALSYEQYF. The CDR3 nucleotides are TGTGCCAGCAGTTCGCAGGGGGCGCTTTCCTACGAGCAGTACTTC.

The V gene is TRBV29-1, the J gene TRBJ2-3, with D tentatively TRBD2 (6 bases). V dropped 7 bases and J dropped 2 bases, with 13 bases sitting between them. This CDR3 contains 13 residues. The germline CDR1 and CDR2 sequences are SQVTM and ANQGSEA. The chain's CDR3 is CSATGLPTDTQYF. The CDR3 DNA follows: TGCAGCGCTACGGGACTTCCCACAGATACGCAGTATTTT.

The V gene is TRBV18, the J gene TRBJ1-2; a possible D gene is TRBD1 (6 bases). The CDR3 length is 17 residues. V was pared by 3 bases and J by 0 bases, with 17 bases between. Germline V gene data show CDR1 as KGHSH and CDR2 as LQKENI. The CDR3 loop reads CASSPVEGGPANYGYTF. Here the CDR3 DNA reads TGTGCCAGCTCACCGGTAGAAGGGGGTCCAGCTAACTATGGCTACACCTTC. Drawing the rest from reference TRBV18 and TRBJ1-2, the complete variable domain is NAGVMQNPRHLVRRRGQEARLRCSPMKGHSHVYWYRQLPEEGLKFMVYLQKENIIDESGMPKERFSAEFPKEGPSILRIQQVVRGDSAAYFCASSPVEGGPANYGYTFGSGTRLTVV.

This clone has just one count. The gene calls are TRBV5-6 and TRBJ1-2, with D hard to call. This CDR3 has 11 amino acids. The V end was cut by 3 bases, the J end by 4 bases, with 4 bases between. Germline CDR1 SGHDT, CDR2 YYEEEE. The DNA for the CDR3 is TGTGCCAGCAGCTCCGCCTATGGCTACACCTTC. Protein product: CASSSAYGYTF.

This chain joins TRBV5-1 and TRBJ2-1; possible D gene TRBD2, 6 bases. Trimming took 0 bases from V and 4 from J, leaving 20 bases between them. The CDR3 is 18 amino acids. Germline CDR1 reads SGHRS; CDR2 reads YFSETQ. This CDR3 reads CASSLGLGRPGLYNEQFF. The CDR3 DNA reads as TGCGCCAGCAGCTTGGGTTTAGGGAGGCCCGGGCTTTACAATGAGCAGTTCTTC.

In regard to this clone: Other DNA sequences in the sample encode the same CDR3. V usage is TRBV7-2 and J usage is TRBJ2-7, with 8 bases fitting TRBD1. Trimming removed 5 bases from V and 1 base from J; junction bases left unmatched: 4. Looked up from germline, CDR1 is SGHTA and CDR2 is FQGNSA. The CDR3 is 14 residues long. In nucleotides, the CDR3 is TGTGCCAGCAGCCCGCGACAGGGGTCCTACGAGCAGTACTTC. Its protein product is CASSPRQGSYEQYF.

This clone was observed a single time. The chain carries TRBV30 and TRBJ1-1, with D unclear. The germline gives CDR1 GTSNPN, CDR2 SVGIG (reference sequence). The length of the CDR3 is 13 residues. V lost 1 base and J lost 0, with 6 bases in between. The CDR3, as DNA: TGTGCCTGGAGTGGACGGATGAACACTGAAGCTTTCTTT. Encoded protein: CAWSGRMNTEAFF.

The V call is TRBV5-4, the J call TRBJ2-3, with 7 positions matching TRBD2. The CDR3 loop spans 15 amino acids. Germline V lookup: CDR1 SGHNT, CDR2 YYREEE (reference sequence). The trim removed 2 bases at V and 1 base at J, leaving 4 bases unmatched. DNA of the CDR3: TGTGCCAGCAGCTTAATGGCGGGGGGCACAGATACGCAGTATTTT. Translated: CASSLMAGGTDTQYF.

The chain uses TRBV30 and TRBJ2-3; the D is unclear. V was clipped by 2 bases and J by 5 bases, with 8 bases between them. Germline V gene data show CDR1 as GTSNPN and CDR2 as SVGIG (reference sequence). The CDR3 runs 12 residues. CDR3 nucleotide sequence: TGTGCCTGGAGTCTGTGGGGAGATACGCAGTATTTT. Its protein is CAWSLWGDTQYF.

The chain couples TRBV18 to TRBJ1-5; possible D gene TRBD1, 5 bases. This CDR3 has 14 residues. V was shortened by 6 bases and J by 3 bases, with 12 bases between the two germline ends. In germline, CDR1 is KGHSH, CDR2 LQKENI. The CDR3 nucleotides are TGTGCCAGCTCGGCATCAGGGAACAATCAGCCCCAGCATTTT. This sequence encodes CASSASGNNQPQHF.

This clone was counted a single time. The V and J genes are TRBV5-3 and TRBJ2-3, with TRBD2 matching 10 bases. TRBV5-3 is placed among ORFs of uncertain function. The junction had 13 bases not matched to a gene; V was cut back by 0 bases and J by 0 bases. The length of the CDR3 is 20 residues. DNA for the CDR3: TGTGCCAGAAGCTTGGATCAGACTAGCGGGTTTACTACTAGCACAGATACGCAGTATTTT. Translated, it gives CARSLDQTSGFTTSTDTQYF.